Detailed here is one T cell receptor (beta chain). Antigen unknown. Sequencing used immunoSEQ multiplex PCR; TCRdb keeps in-frame clones, though not all of them. The sample includes approximately 150,000 clones, roughly 92% seen only once; the top ten take approximately 2.2%. V gave up 2 bases and J gave up 0 bases, with 14 bases separating them. The CDR3 spans 17 residues. Germline V CDR1 and CDR2: MNHNS, SASEGT. The data were taken from a study of T cell responses to AZD1222 COVID-19 vaccine. Study conclusions and caveats: Spike-specific TCR repertoires showed rising breadth and depth after two AZD1222 doses. The sample set comprised mostly white British donors with more females, and clonal diversity was possibly underestimated. Repertoire samples came only from after the peak T cell response.

The sequencing used peripheral blood, collected on day 0 of AZD1222 vaccination. This sequence was found in an adult in good health. The V and J genes are TRBV6-1 and TRBJ1-5, with D possibly being TRBD1 (5 bases). The CDR3 DNA sequence: TGTGCCAGCAGTGAAACCTTGGGACGGCATAGCAATCAGCCCCAGCATTTT. Its translation: CASSETLGRHSNQPQHF.